This TCR beta chain was profiled in a study of T cell repertoires in cytomegalovirus infection. The wider study: Public TCR beta signatures indicated both CMV infection and matching HLA type.

Findings and limits, study-wide: Summed public TCR beta family frequency identified CMV carriers bearing the relevant HLA.

This clonotype was counted between two and nine times. As yet, its antigen is unknown. One end of the junction fails to match germline, which may point to a read error. One entry per CDR3 protein, called by TCRdb with MiXCR from the reads. Among 150,000 to 200,000 distinct CDR3 sequences listed, 15% to 20% were seen once. The source is a human donor in good health (CMV status not recorded). Some clones in this sample may be carry-over from other donors' samples. The sequenced sample was CD8+ T cells from PBMCs.

The CDR3 reads CASSLGLAGLLYNEQFF. Here the CDR3 DNA reads TGTGCCAGCAGTTTGGGACTAGCGGGGCTCCTATACAATGAGCAGTTCTTC. The chain recombines TRBV5-6 with TRBJ2-1; the match to TRBD2 covers 13 bases. Germline loops: CDR1 SGHDT, CDR2 YYEEEE. This CDR3 region has 17 residues.